The present entry profiles one T cell receptor (beta chain) with its context. Assay: immunoSEQ multiplex PCR; the TCRdb copy retains only in-frame clones and omits some. The table records around 64,000 clones, more than 75% of them present only once. The source of the sample is a study of blood T cell repertoires in COVID-19. Overall study context: Specimens from acute and convalescent COVID-19 originated in the United States, Italy and Spain.

Looked up from germline, CDR1 is SGHRS and CDR2 is YFSETQ. CDR3 length: 16 amino acids. The V segment lost 0 bases and the J segment 1 base; nucleotides outside the gene matches: 5. The clonotype originates from a man aged 45-65 years with active COVID-19. The source material was peripheral blood. The chain is built from TRBV5-1 and TRBJ2-5; 8 nucleotides line up with TRBD2. The chain's CDR3 is CASSLAGAGGQETQYF. The CDR3 DNA follows: TGCGCCAGCAGCTTGGCCGGGGCGGGAGGCCAAGAGACCCAGTACTTC. The variable domain in full, completed from reference TRBV5-1 and TRBJ2-5, reads KAGVTQTPRYLIKTRGQQVTLSCSPISGHRSVSWYQQTPGQGLQFLFEYFSETQRNKGNFPGRFSGRQFSNSRSEMNVSTLELGDSALYLCASSLAGAGGQETQYFGPGTRLLVL.